Presented here are 28 T cell receptor beta chains from one specimen sequenced in a study of immune cell composition in non-small cell lung cancer (dated by TCRdb to 2016 to 2017). Libraries were prepared through the immunoSEQ multiplex PCR assay. As stored in TCRdb, this immuneACCESS dataset retains in-frame rearrangements with V and J assigned. A fraction of the clones does not appear; measured against another copy, unresolved V genes explain less than half of the discrepancy, and the remainder lacks a known reason. Here the sample has 900 to 1,100 clones; less than 85% occur a single time. The ten largest clonotypes hold about 9.6% of the sample. Sequenced material: lung tumor tissue. These receptors originate from a human donor with non-small cell lung cancer.

The V call is TRBV9, the J call TRBJ1-4; 7 bases align to TRBD1. Losses at the gene ends were 3 bases for V and 0 bases for J; bases not matched to a gene: 2. CDR1 is SGDLS and CDR2 is YYNGEE in the germline V gene. The CDR3 has 15 amino acids. DNA for the CDR3: TGTGCCAGCAGCGACAGGGGATCAACTAATGAAAAACTGTTTTTT. Translation: CASSDRGSTNEKLFF.

The chain carries TRBV9 and TRBJ1-4; 9 bases align to TRBD1. With V trimmed by 3 bases and J by 8 bases, 11 bases remained unmatched. There are 16 residues in the CDR3. Germline CDR1 is SGDLS and CDR2 is YYNGEE. For the CDR3, the DNA is TGTGCCAGCAGCGAGGGAGAGACAGGGGGAAGAGAAAAACTGTTTTTT. This gives the protein CASSEGETGGREKLFF.

This clone appeared a few times. The chain carries TRBV4-1 and TRBJ2-7, with 7 bases identical to TRBD1. V was clipped by 0 bases and J by 0 bases; unmatched bases: 5. Germline V CDR1 and CDR2: MGHRA, YSYEKL. CDR3 size: 16 residues. The CDR3 DNA reads TGCGCCAGCAGCCAAGATTTTCCAGGGGGCTCCTACGAGCAGTACTTC. It is translated as CASSQDFPGGSYEQYF.

This sequence joins TRBV18 and TRBJ2-2; 11 bases match TRBD2. The V and J ends lost 6 bases and 4 bases, in that order; junction bases with no gene match: 7. Germline assignment: CDR1 KGHSH and CDR2 LQKENI. This CDR3 has 16 amino acids. The DNA of the CDR3 is TGTGCCAGCTCCCTCACTAGCGGGGGAGCCACCGGGGAGCTGTTTTTT. Translation gives CASSLTSGGATGELFF. Drawing the rest from reference TRBV18 and TRBJ2-2, the complete variable domain is NAGVMQNPRHLVRRRGQEARLRCSPMKGHSHVYWYRQLPEEGLKFMVYLQKENIIDESGMPKERFSAEFPKEGPSILRIQQVVRGDSAAYFCASSLTSGGATGELFFGEGSRLTVL.

The rearrangement joins TRBV12-5 to TRBJ2-5, with 7 bases fitting TRBD2. J lost 5 bases, V lost 5 bases, and 5 bases had no gene match. From germline, CDR1 is LGHNT and CDR2 FRNRAP. The CDR3 totals 13 residues. In DNA form, the CDR3 reads TGTGCTAGTGGTCTTGGGGGGGACGAGACCCAGTACTTC. Amino acid sequence: CASGLGGDETQYF.

The chain carries TRBV2 and TRBJ1-1; no firm D call. The CDR3 sequence is 14 residues long. The ends were cut back, 6 bases at V and 1 base at J, with 12 bases in the middle. Germline-derived CDR1 and CDR2 are SNHLY and FYNNEI. Here the CDR3 reads CASRRLPQNTEAFF. CDR3 DNA sequence: TGTGCCAGCAGGCGGCTTCCGCAGAACACTGAAGCTTTCTTT. Filled out from reference TRBV2 and TRBJ1-1, the complete variable domain reads EPEVTQTPSHQVTQMGQEVILRCVPISNHLYFYWYRQILGQKVEFLVSFYNNEISEKSEIFDDQFSVERPDGSNFTLKIRSTKLEDSAMYFCASRRLPQNTEAFFGQGTRLTVV.

The chain recombines TRBV28 with TRBJ2-1; perhaps TRBD1 as D (6 bases). V was pared by 6 bases and J by 9 bases, with 15 bases between. The CDR3 covers 13 residues. Germline V gene data show CDR1 as MDHEN and CDR2 as SYDVKM. DNA of the CDR3: TGTGCCAGCAGGGCCGGGACACCCACTGAGCAGTTCTTC. Encoded protein: CASRAGTPTEQFF. Full variable domain (rest looked up from reference TRBV28 and TRBJ2-1): DVKVTQSSRYLVKRTGEKVFLECVQDMDHENMFWYRQDPGLGLRLIYFSYDVKMKEKGDIPEGYSVSREKKERFSLILESASTNQTSMYLCASRAGTPTEQFFGPGTRLTVL.

V usage is TRBV10-2 and J usage is TRBJ2-3, with 7 positions matching TRBD2. The germline CDR1 and CDR2 sequences are WSHSY and SAAADI. The CDR3 is 13 residues long. V lost 7 bases to trimming and J lost 4 bases; unmatched junction nucleotides: 5. CDR3 nucleotide sequence: TGCGCCAGCATGGTGGGGGGGGCAGATACGCAGTATTTT. It codes for CASMVGGADTQYF.

The CDR3 DNA is TGTGCCAGCAGCCAAGATCAGGGGTACGAGCAGTACTTC. Its translation is CASSQDQGYEQYF. J is TRBJ2-7 and V is TRBV4-2; D possibly corresponds to TRBD1 (6 bases). This CDR3 is built from 13 residues. V gave up 0 bases and J gave up 4 bases, with 7 bases separating them. Germline V gives CDR1 LGHNA, CDR2 YNFKEQ.

A remark on this clone: One end of the junction does not line up with germline, which may come from a read error. The chain uses TRBV6-9 and TRBJ2-5; TRBD1 is a possible D gene (5 bases). The CDR3 contains 15 residues. The germline V gene encodes CDR1 MNHGY and CDR2 SVAAGI. The CDR3 here is CASSSRVYFQEAQYF. The CDR3 bases are TGTGCCAGCAGTTCCAGGGTCTATTTTCAAGAGGCCCAGTACTTC.

The chain couples TRBV25-1 to TRBJ2-3; the D is unclear. V was pared by 5 bases and J by 0 bases, with 9 bases between. The CDR3 runs to 14 residues. The germline gives CDR1 MGHDK, CDR2 SYGVNS. The CDR3 spells CASSNRRSTDTQYF. CDR3 nucleotides: TGTGCCAGCAGTAACAGACGTAGCACAGATACGCAGTATTTT. Full variable domain (missing parts from reference TRBV25-1 and TRBJ2-3): EADIYQTPRYLVIGTGKKITLECSQTMGHDKMYWYQQDPGMELHLIHYSYGVNSTEKGDLSSESTVSRIRTEHFPLTLESARPSHTSQYLCASSNRRSTDTQYFGPGTRLTVL.

As DNA, the CDR3 is TGCAGCGTTCCGCCCACCCGGGTCCCAGATAGGTCCTACGAGCAGTACTTC. Amino acids: CSVPPTRVPDRSYEQYF. This rearrangement joins TRBV29-1 to TRBJ2-7, with no clear D. V lost 5 bases and J 1 base, leaving 24 bases between the germline ends. Germline V gives CDR1 SQVTM, CDR2 ANQGSEA. The CDR3 runs 17 residues.

This clone was counted only a few times. The sample has other DNA sequences that encode this CDR3 too. This chain joins TRBV6-5 and TRBJ1-4, with 7 bases lining up with TRBD1. The CDR3 contains 15 residues. Germline CDR1 is MNHEY and CDR2 is SVGAGI. The junction had 5 bases not matched to a gene; V was cut back by 2 bases and J by 5 bases. CDR3 coding DNA: TGTGCCAGCAGTTACACAACAGGGGAGAATGAAAAACTGTTTTTT. Translating gives CASSYTTGENEKLFF.

The J gene is TRBJ1-4, the V gene TRBV7-9; D perhaps matches TRBD1 (5 bases). V lost 5 bases, J lost 7 bases, and 14 bases lay in between. Looked up from germline, CDR1 is SEHNR and CDR2 is FQNEAQ (reference sequence). The CDR3 sequence is 14 residues long. CDR3 DNA sequence: TGTGCCAGCAGCCCGACAGTCCAGGGTGAAAAACTGTTTTTT. Protein product: CASSPTVQGEKLFF.

The rearrangement links TRBV27 to TRBJ2-1; 16 nucleotides align to TRBD2. The CDR3 runs to 18 residues. J was trimmed by 5 bases and V by 6 bases; bases with no gene match: 10. Germline V CDR1 and CDR2: MNHEY, SMNVEV (reference sequence). The CDR3 DNA follows: TGTGCCAGCAGCCTGACCGGGACTAGCGGGGGGGTCCACAATGAGCAGTTCTTC. It is translated as CASSLTGTSGGVHNEQFF.

The chain couples TRBV25-1 to TRBJ2-6; D ambiguous. This CDR3 spans 13 amino acids. Between the trimmed V and J ends, which lost 6 bases and 3 bases, there was a span of 6 bases. CDR1 MGHDK and CDR2 SYGVNS come from the germline V gene. In nucleotides, the CDR3 is TGTGCCAGCAGCCCCTTTGGGGCCAACGTCCTGACTTTC. Its protein is CASSPFGANVLTF. Variable domain in full (rest from reference TRBV25-1 and TRBJ2-6): EADIYQTPRYLVIGTGKKITLECSQTMGHDKMYWYQQDPGMELHLIHYSYGVNSTEKGDLSSESTVSRIRTEHFPLTLESARPSHTSQYLCASSPFGANVLTFGAGSRLTVL.

J is TRBJ1-3 and V is TRBV4-2; D is ambiguous. The V end lost 0 bases, the J end lost 0 bases, and 6 bases lay between the germline ends. Germline V gives CDR1 LGHNA, CDR2 YNFKEQ. The length of the CDR3 is 15 residues. The CDR3, as DNA: TGTGCCAGCAGCCAAGATCGTTTCTCTGGAAACACCATATATTTT. This sequence encodes CASSQDRFSGNTIYF.

V gene TRBV13 combines with J gene TRBJ2-7, with 9 bases matching TRBD1. Unmatched junction bases numbered 13, after V lost 4 bases and J lost 6 bases. From germline, CDR1 is PRHDT and CDR2 FYEKMQ (reference sequence). The CDR3 is 16 residues long. CDR3 loop: CASSSYRGRVGVEQYF. The CDR3 DNA sequence: TGTGCCAGCAGCTCTTACAGGGGGCGGGTTGGCGTCGAGCAGTACTTC.

V is TRBV18 and J is TRBJ2-4, with 10 bases identical to TRBD1. Germline V CDR1 and CDR2: KGHSH, LQKENI. The V and J ends lost 3 bases and 10 bases, in that order; junction bases with no gene match: 12. This CDR3 region has 16 residues. The CDR3 is CASSPLISGTGEIQYF. Here the CDR3 DNA reads TGTGCCAGCTCACCTCTTATTTCCGGGACAGGGGAGATTCAGTACTTC.

The chain joins TRBV7-3 to TRBJ2-6, with TRBD1 as a possible D gene (6 bases). The length of the CDR3 is 17 residues. Trimming cost V 2 bases and J 0 bases, with 11 bases left between them. Germline-derived CDR1 and CDR2 are SGHTA and FQGTGA. The CDR3 loop reads CASSLLGGRSGANVLTF. The CDR3 DNA follows: TGTGCCAGCAGCTTATTAGGGGGTCGCTCTGGGGCCAACGTCCTGACTTTC.

The genes are TRBV19 and TRBJ2-5; 7 bases are a match to TRBD1. CDR1 is LNHDA, CDR2 SQIVND, per germline (reference sequence). The CDR3 spans 14 residues. Losses at the gene ends were 4 bases for V and 1 base for J; bases not matched to a gene: 3. The CDR3 spells CASSRGQLQETQYF. In nucleotides, the CDR3 is TGTGCCAGTAGTAGGGGACAGCTCCAAGAGACCCAGTACTTC. Complete variable domain (other parts from reference TRBV19 and TRBJ2-5): DGGITQSPKYLFRKEGQNVTLSCEQNLNHDAMYWYRQDPGQGLRLIYYSQIVNDFQKGDIAEGYSVSREKKESFPLTVTSAQKNPTAFYLCASSRGQLQETQYFGPGTRLLVL.

The V call is TRBV19, the J call TRBJ2-5, with a weak D call TRBD1 (5 bases). The CDR3 is made up of 14 amino acids. The germline CDR1 and CDR2 sequences are LNHDA and SQIVND (reference sequence). Trimming left V 6 bases short and J 10 bases short, with 21 bases between. DNA of the CDR3: TGTGCCAGTAGCGTACAGGTCGGCTCGGGTGGCCAGTACTTC. This encodes CASSVQVGSGGQYF.

This clone was observed a single time. This chain connects TRBV15 to TRBJ2-5; D not resolved. This CDR3 is 13 amino acids long. With 3 bases removed from V and 1 base from J, the gap between germline ends came to 6 bases. Germline CDR1 is LNHNV and CDR2 is YYDKDF (reference sequence). CDR3 sequence: CATSRQIQETQYF. The CDR3 DNA follows: TGTGCCACCAGCAGGCAGATCCAAGAGACCCAGTACTTC.

In this sample, this clone turned up once. The chain joins TRBV27 to TRBJ2-7, with 8 bases lining up with TRBD2. With 10 bases clipped from V and 5 bases from J, the junction kept 10 bases outside the gene matches. This CDR3 comprises 13 residues. Germline values: CDR1 MNHEY, CDR2 SMNVEV (reference sequence). The CDR3 spells CATQSAGGDEQYF. CDR3 DNA sequence: TGTGCCACGCAGTCGGCGGGGGGAGACGAGCAGTACTTC.

V gene TRBV6-5 combines with J gene TRBJ2-2; unclear D gene. Trimming pared 3 bases from V and 4 bases from J, leaving 15 bases between. The CDR3 has 16 amino acids. Germline CDR1 reads MNHEY; CDR2 reads SVGAGI. The CDR3 loop reads CASSYRTVPSTGELFF. The CDR3, as DNA: TGTGCCAGCAGTTATCGCACTGTACCGAGCACCGGGGAGCTGTTTTTT.

The chain combines TRBV10-3 with TRBJ1-3; a possible D gene is TRBD1 (6 bases). Per the germline V gene, CDR1 is ENHRY and CDR2 is SYGVKD. Trimming cost V 6 bases and J 0 bases, with 9 bases left between them. The CDR3 extends over 14 amino acids. The CDR3: CAIRKDSSGNTIYF. The DNA for the CDR3 is TGTGCCATCAGGAAGGACAGCTCTGGAAACACCATATATTTT.

The chain links TRBV2 to TRBJ2-3; tentatively, D is TRBD2 (7 bases). V gave up 6 bases and J gave up 3 bases, with 16 bases separating them. Germline CDR1 reads SNHLY; CDR2 reads FYNNEI. The CDR3 covers 15 residues. Written as DNA, the CDR3 is TGTGCCAGCAGGGGGGGGCGGGATGGAACAGATACGCAGTATTTT. This sequence encodes CASRGGRDGTDTQYF.

The CDR3 DNA reads as TGTGCCAGCAGCTTAGGGACAGGGACGGGCAATCAGCCCCAGCATTTT. Protein product: CASSLGTGTGNQPQHF. The chain recombines TRBV7-9 with TRBJ1-5; 8 bases are shared with TRBD1. The CDR3 has 16 amino acids. Germline CDR1 SEHNR, CDR2 FQNEAQ (reference sequence). With 1 base clipped from V and 2 bases from J, the junction kept 4 bases outside the gene matches.